The 9 T cell receptor beta chains below come from one sample, sequenced in a study of blood T cell repertoires in COVID-19. Profiled with immunoSEQ multiplex PCR; TCRdb holds only in-frame clones, not every one. This table has roughly 250,000 clones, approximately 90% appearing once. The sample taken for sequencing was peripheral blood. Receptors originate from a woman in her 40s who had recovered from COVID-19.

The chain recombines TRBV27 with TRBJ2-7; TRBD1 is a possible D gene (5 bases). Trimming removed 4 bases from V and 2 bases from J, with 9 bases in between. Germline-derived CDR1 and CDR2 are MNHEY and SMNVEV (reference sequence). The CDR3 covers 13 residues. CDR3 bases: TGTGCCAGCAGTTGGGGCAGAACCTACGAGCAGTACTTC. Amino acid sequence: CASSWGRTYEQYF.

The rearrangement uses TRBV5-8 and TRBJ1-5; TRBD1 matches at 9 bases. The CDR3 loop spans 18 amino acids. The trim removed 4 bases at V and 2 bases at J, leaving 13 bases unmatched. Germline-derived CDR1 and CDR2 are SGHTS and YDEGEE. In nucleotides, the CDR3 is TGTGCCAGCAGCCGAGGGACAGGGCTTGGCCAGGGCAATCAGCCCCAGCATTTT. Amino acids: CASSRGTGLGQGNQPQHF.

This clone showed up just once. The chain carries TRBV6-1 and TRBJ1-6; D might be TRBD1 (6 bases). The CDR3 has 14 residues. Germline V gives CDR1 MNHNS, CDR2 SASEGT. V was shortened by 3 bases and J by 12 bases, with 15 bases between the two germline ends. The CDR3 coding sequence is TGTGCCAGCAGTGAGCGGACAGAGCTCCGACCCCTCCACTTT. This gives the protein CASSERTELRPLHF.

The chain has TRBV14 and TRBJ2-3; 8 nucleotides agree with TRBD2. This CDR3 region has 15 residues. Germline-derived CDR1 and CDR2 are SGHDN and FVKESK. V shed 2 bases, J shed 3 bases, and the junction held 4 bases outside the gene matches. CDR3 coding DNA: TGTGCCAGCAGCCAAACGGGGGGGTGGACAGATACGCAGTATTTT. Translation: CASSQTGGWTDTQYF. The variable domain in full, with the rest retrieved from reference TRBV14 and TRBJ2-3, is EAGVTQFPSHSVIEKGQTVTLRCDPISGHDNLYWYRRVMGKEIKFLLHFVKESKQDESGMPNNRFLAERTGGTYSTLKVQPAELEDSGVYFCASSQTGGWTDTQYFGPGTRLTVL.

The rearrangement joins TRBV10-2 to TRBJ1-1, with 11 bases matching TRBD1. CDR1 is WSHSY, CDR2 SAAADI, per germline. The ends lost 8 bases at V and 7 bases at J; junction bases unmatched: 15. The CDR3 covers 16 residues. CDR3 DNA: TGCGCCAGCGGCAGACTCCGGACAGGGGGCTTGAATGAAGCTTTCTTT. Translated, it gives CASGRLRTGGLNEAFF.

The chain uses TRBV18 and TRBJ1-2, with 7 bases lining up with TRBD1. Germline CDR1 reads KGHSH; CDR2 reads LQKENI. The CDR3 runs to 14 residues. The ends lost 5 bases at V and 7 bases at J; junction bases unmatched: 10. CDR3 DNA: TGTGCCAGCTCAGTCGGACAGGACGGTGCTGGCTACACCTTC. This gives the protein CASSVGQDGAGYTF.

The chain recombines TRBV9 with TRBJ1-2, with D hard to call. This CDR3 is 12 amino acids long. Trimming left V 2 bases short and J 6 bases short, with 8 bases between. Germline CDR1 reads SGDLS; CDR2 reads YYNGEE. The CDR3 DNA sequence: TGTGCCAGCAGCGTGGAGAACCATGGCTACACCTTC. It yields the protein CASSVENHGYTF.

The V gene is TRBV7-8, the J gene TRBJ1-3, with TRBD1 matching 7 bases. V shed 6 bases and J 0 bases; nucleotides not matched to a gene: 5. Germline lookup yields CDR1 SGHVS and CDR2 FQNEAQ. This CDR3 contains 15 residues. CDR3 DNA sequence: TGTGCCAGCAGGGAGGGACAGAGCTCTGGAAACACCATATATTTT. This sequence encodes CASREGQSSGNTIYF.

The CDR3 region is CASSSGTGNSPLHF. CDR3 in DNA: TGTGCCAGCAGCTCTGGGACAGGGAATTCACCCCTCCACTTT. The rearrangement uses TRBV7-9 and TRBJ1-6, with 9 bases matching TRBD1. CDR3 length: 14 amino acids. Germline trimming cut 4 bases from V and 7 bases from J; bases unmatched to any gene: 2. CDR1 and CDR2 (germline): SEHNR, FQNEAQ (reference sequence). Combining the CDR3 with reference TRBV7-9 and TRBJ1-6 gives the whole variable domain DTGVSQNPRHKITKRGQNVTFRCDPISEHNRLYWYRQTLGQGPEFLTYFQNEAQLEKSRLLSDRFSAERPKGSFSTLEIQRTEQGDSAMYLCASSSGTGNSPLHFGNGTRLTVT.